The 30 T cell receptor beta chains reported below all come from one sample, sequenced in a study of blood T cell repertoires in COVID-19. The protocol was immunoSEQ multiplex PCR, while the TCRdb copy is restricted to in-frame clones and leaves out a portion. The sample records about 210,000 clones, around 90% being singletons. Sequenced sample: PBMCs or T cells enriched from blood (not recorded which). The receptors come from a man aged 30 to 39 who had recovered from COVID-19.

The chain has TRBV7-8 and TRBJ2-5, with 11 positions matching TRBD2. Germline V gene sequence: CDR1 SGHVS, CDR2 FQNEAQ. The CDR3 totals 19 residues. The J segment lost 4 bases and the V segment lost 0 bases, leaving 13 bases of the junction unmatched. The CDR3 here is CASSLARTSGPIYGETQYF. CDR3 sequence (DNA): TGTGCCAGCAGCTTAGCCCGGACTAGCGGGCCGATTTATGGAGAGACCCAGTACTTC.

In nucleotides, the CDR3 is TGCGCCAGCAGCCAAACCACAGGGGGCGGTGGAAACACCATATATTTT. It is translated as CASSQTTGGGGNTIYF. V usage is TRBV4-3 and J usage is TRBJ1-3; 9 nucleotides align to TRBD1. This CDR3 comprises 16 residues. V lost 2 bases to trimming and J lost 3 bases; unmatched junction nucleotides: 5. Germline CDR1 reads LGHNA; CDR2 reads YSLEER.

The CDR3 bases are TGTGCCAGTGGAGGGACAGGGGCCCTTTACGAGCAGTACTTC. Its protein is CASGGTGALYEQYF. The V call is TRBV19, the J call TRBJ2-7; TRBD1 matches 10 bases. The trim removed 8 bases at V and 4 bases at J, leaving 8 bases unmatched. CDR1 and CDR2 (germline): LNHDA, SQIVND (reference sequence). The CDR3 contains 14 residues.

The chain uses TRBV10-1 and TRBJ1-1, with D uncertain. V was cut by 5 bases and J by 0 bases, with 22 bases left in between. CDR3 length equals 18 residues. Germline values: CDR1 WNHNN, CDR2 SYGVQD (reference sequence). The CDR3 coding sequence is TGCGCCAGCAGTAGGACTCAGTGGACCCCCGACATGAACACTGAAGCTTTCTTT. Protein: CASSRTQWTPDMNTEAFF.

V gene TRBV10-1 combines with J gene TRBJ1-1, with TRBD1 matching 10 bases. The germline gives CDR1 WNHNN, CDR2 SYGVQD (reference sequence). With V trimmed by 0 bases and J by 2 bases, 6 bases remained unmatched. The CDR3 sequence is 17 residues long. CDR3 loop: CASSESGRQGANTEAFF. CDR3 DNA sequence: TGCGCCAGCAGTGAGTCGGGGCGACAGGGGGCTAACACTGAAGCTTTCTTT.

The rearrangement joins TRBV5-4 to TRBJ2-1; 12 nucleotides align to TRBD2. CDR3 length equals 17 residues. The trim removed 0 bases at V and 4 bases at J, leaving 5 bases unmatched. The V gene's germline CDR1 is SGHNT and CDR2 YYREEE (reference sequence). The CDR3 spells CASSLGGLAGSYNEQFF. CDR3 sequence (DNA): TGTGCCAGCAGCTTGGGTGGACTAGCGGGAAGTTACAATGAGCAGTTCTTC.

This clone was detected only once. This rearrangement joins TRBV9 to TRBJ2-5; 7 nucleotides line up with TRBD1. Trimming at V came to 4 bases and at J to 3 bases, leaving 3 bases not matched to a gene. This CDR3 comprises 13 residues. From germline, CDR1 is SGDLS and CDR2 YYNGEE. The CDR3 bases are TGTGCCAGCAGCTCCGACAGGGAAGAGACCCAGTACTTC. It specifies CASSSDREETQYF.

The genes are TRBV5-8 and TRBJ1-6; weak D call: TRBD1 (5 bases). V lost 2 bases and J 0 bases, leaving 6 bases between the germline ends. The germline V gene has CDR1 SGHTS and CDR2 YDEGEE. This CDR3 spans 15 amino acids. The CDR3, as DNA: TGTGCCAGCAGCTTTGACAGCTCCTATAATTCACCCCTCCACTTT. It encodes CASSFDSSYNSPLHF.

V usage is TRBV7-6 and J usage is TRBJ2-3; 8 bases map to TRBD2. The germline V gene has CDR1 SGHVS and CDR2 FNYEAQ. Unmatched junction bases numbered 9, after V lost 5 bases and J lost 5 bases. The CDR3 runs to 15 residues. CDR3 coding DNA: TGTGCCAGCAGCATAAGCGGGAGTAGGGGAGATACGCAGTATTTT. This encodes CASSISGSRGDTQYF.

This chain uses TRBV5-1 with TRBJ2-7, with D maybe TRBD1 (6 bases). Trimming pared 2 bases from V and 0 bases from J, leaving 12 bases between. This CDR3 is built from 15 residues. In germline, CDR1 is SGHRS, CDR2 YFSETQ. The CDR3 loop is CASSLTGLSSYEQYF. The CDR3 DNA follows: TGCGCCAGCAGCTTAACAGGGCTATCCTCCTACGAGCAGTACTTC.

The CDR3: CATSDFGRGTDTQYF. In DNA form, the CDR3 reads TGTGCCACCAGTGATTTTGGACGGGGGACGGATACGCAGTATTTT. The chain has TRBV24-1 and TRBJ2-3, with D tentatively TRBD2 (6 bases). With 1 base removed from V and 6 bases from J, the gap between germline ends came to 13 bases. The germline gives CDR1 KGHDR, CDR2 SFDVKD. This CDR3 has 15 amino acids.

The chain employs TRBV5-4 and TRBJ1-2, with D perhaps matching TRBD1 (6 bases). This CDR3 is built from 14 residues. V lost 0 bases and J 2 bases, leaving 8 bases between the germline ends. CDR1 is SGHNT and CDR2 is YYREEE in the germline V gene (reference sequence). Here the CDR3 DNA reads TGTGCCAGCAGCTTGGGGACAGCGAACTATGGCTACACCTTC. This sequence encodes CASSLGTANYGYTF.

The DNA of the CDR3 is TGTGCCAGCAGTTGGGCGGGGGAGCTGTTTTTT. It yields the protein CASSWAGELFF. This chain joins TRBV12-3 or TRBV12-4 and TRBJ2-2; unclear D gene. The length of the CDR3 is 11 residues. V dropped 4 bases and J dropped 8 bases, with 5 bases sitting between them.

The CDR3 loop is CASSNPGQGNTGELFF. The CDR3 DNA reads TGTGCCAGCAGTAATCCGGGACAGGGGAACACCGGGGAGCTGTTTTTT. This chain uses TRBV2 with TRBJ2-2; 9 nucleotides match TRBD1. Germline values: CDR1 SNHLY, CDR2 FYNNEI. The trim removed 5 bases at V and 1 base at J, leaving 5 bases unmatched. The CDR3 sequence is 16 residues long.

The V call is TRBV19, the J call TRBJ1-6; 8 bases fit TRBD1. The CDR3 runs 21 residues. Germline CDR1 reads LNHDA; CDR2 reads SQIVND (reference sequence). J was trimmed by 2 bases and V by 2 bases; bases with no gene match: 17. The CDR3: CASSIRETGTGYGTYNSPLHF. Written as DNA, the CDR3 is TGTGCCAGTAGTATACGGGAGACCGGGACAGGTTACGGCACCTATAATTCACCCCTCCACTTT.

The V and J genes are TRBV27 and TRBJ1-6; 8 bases line up with TRBD1. Germline V gives CDR1 MNHEY, CDR2 SMNVEV (reference sequence). This CDR3 is 14 amino acids long. The V segment lost 3 bases and the J segment 11 bases; nucleotides outside the gene matches: 6. CDR3 nucleotides: TGTGCCAGCAGTTTTGGACAGGGTCTGCCACCCCTCCACTTT. The encoded protein is CASSFGQGLPPLHF.

V gene TRBV3-1 (or the pseudogene TRBV3-2) combines with J gene TRBJ2-7, with D possibly matching TRBD1 (6 bases). Trimming stripped 0 bases from V and 5 bases from J, with 11 bases between. The V gene's germline CDR1 is LGHDT and CDR2 YNNKEL (reference sequence). The CDR3 is 14 amino acids. The CDR3 here is CASSQDRQGNEQYF. In nucleotides, the CDR3 is TGTGCCAGCAGCCAAGATCGGCAGGGGAACGAGCAGTACTTC.

The chain uses TRBV9 and TRBJ2-1; a possible D gene is TRBD1 (6 bases). CDR3 size: 15 residues. The germline V gene encodes CDR1 SGDLS and CDR2 YYNGEE. The germline V and J ends were trimmed by 3 bases and 3 bases, with 13 bases remaining between them. The CDR3 DNA reads TGTGCCAGCAGCGCCAGGGGTCTGCTCTACAATGAGCAGTTCTTC. This gives the protein CASSARGLLYNEQFF.

The table lists this clone with many counts. The chain carries TRBV7-2 and TRBJ2-7; 10 nucleotides line up with TRBD2. CDR1 and CDR2 from the germline V gene are SGHTA and FQGNSA. The CDR3 totals 15 residues. The J segment lost 2 bases and the V segment lost 5 bases, leaving 6 bases of the junction unmatched. DNA of the CDR3: TGTGCCAGCAGCCTACAGCGGGGGGGACCCTACGAGCAGTACTTC. As protein: CASSLQRGGPYEQYF. The variable domain in full, completed from reference TRBV7-2 and TRBJ2-7, reads GAGVSQSPSNKVTEKGKDVELRCDPISGHTALYWYRQSLGQGLEFLIYFQGNSAPDKSGLPSDRFSAERTGGSVSTLTIQRTQQEDSAVYLCASSLQRGGPYEQYFGPGTRLTVT.

V and J are TRBV4-1 and TRBJ1-1, with 10 positions matching TRBD1. The CDR3 extends over 16 amino acids. Germline loops: CDR1 MGHRA, CDR2 YSYEKL. J lost 6 bases, V lost 3 bases, and 10 bases had no gene match. CDR3 nucleotides: TGCGCCAGCAGCCATCAAGGACAGGGGGTCAGCGCTGAAGCTTTCTTT. Translating it yields CASSHQGQGVSAEAFF.

This sequence joins TRBV9 and TRBJ2-1, with 10 nucleotides matching TRBD2. J lost 0 bases, V lost 4 bases, and 16 bases had no gene match. There are 20 residues in the CDR3. Germline CDR1 SGDLS, CDR2 YYNGEE. The CDR3 DNA reads as TGTGCCAGCAGCCCAAGATCCCCAGCTAGCGGGAGTCGCTCCTACAATGAGCAGTTCTTC. This encodes CASSPRSPASGSRSYNEQFF.

This chain uses TRBV4-2 with TRBJ2-7; D might be TRBD1 (6 bases). The germline CDR1 and CDR2 sequences are LGHNA and YNFKEQ. The CDR3 extends over 14 amino acids. Trimming took off 1 base at V and 6 bases at J, with 13 bases between the two ends. The CDR3, as DNA: TGTGCCAGCAGCCAAGTACTACAGGGAAGCGAGCAGTACTTC. This translates into CASSQVLQGSEQYF.

The chain employs TRBV4-3 and TRBJ2-1; D is perhaps TRBD2 (6 bases). The ends were cut back, 0 bases at V and 8 bases at J, with 11 bases in the middle. Germline loops: CDR1 LGHNA, CDR2 YSLEER. CDR3 length equals 14 residues. The CDR3 DNA is TGCGCCAGCAGCCAAGACCGCGGGGATGATGAGCAGTTCTTC. Amino acids: CASSQDRGDDEQFF.

The chain couples TRBV7-9 to TRBJ1-4, with TRBD1 identical over 8 bases. The CDR3 has 18 amino acids. Germline assignment: CDR1 SEHNR and CDR2 FQNEAQ (reference sequence). The junction had 12 bases not matched to a gene; V was cut back by 2 bases and J by 4 bases. CDR3: CASSLKRGSGGRNEKLFF. The CDR3 coding sequence is TGTGCCAGCAGCTTAAAACGGGGATCAGGGGGCCGTAATGAAAAACTGTTTTTT.

The chain combines TRBV28 with TRBJ2-7; D might be TRBD1 (6 bases). CDR3 length equals 14 residues. Germline loops: CDR1 MDHEN, CDR2 SYDVKM. V lost 5 bases and J 4 bases, leaving 15 bases between the germline ends. CDR3 loop: CASSPHFGQYEQYF. Written as DNA, the CDR3 is TGTGCCAGCAGTCCCCACTTTGGACAGTACGAGCAGTACTTC.

This clone came up once. The chain is built from TRBV25-1 and TRBJ2-1, with 10 bases aligning to TRBD2. This CDR3 has 16 residues. The germline CDR1 and CDR2 sequences are MGHDK and SYGVNS. V lost 4 bases, J lost 4 bases, and 7 bases stayed unmatched. CDR3 sequence reads: CASSAASSGSYNEQFF. The CDR3 region has the DNA TGTGCCAGCAGTGCCGCTTCTAGCGGGAGTTACAATGAGCAGTTCTTC. Drawing the rest from reference TRBV25-1 and TRBJ2-1, the complete variable domain is EADIYQTPRYLVIGTGKKITLECSQTMGHDKMYWYQQDPGMELHLIHYSYGVNSTEKGDLSSESTVSRIRTEHFPLTLESARPSHTSQYLCASSAASSGSYNEQFFGPGTRLTVL.

The V and J genes are TRBV6-5 and TRBJ2-6; D is uncertain. The V and J ends lost 6 bases and 4 bases respectively, with 10 bases between them. This CDR3 spans 14 amino acids. Germline V lookup: CDR1 MNHEY, CDR2 SVGAGI. CDR3 sequence (DNA): TGTGCCAGCAGCGCCAAACTGGGGGCCAACGTCCTGACTTTC. Protein: CASSAKLGANVLTF.

The chain carries TRBV29-1 and TRBJ1-5, with D unresolved. CDR1 and CDR2 (germline): SQVTM, ANQGSEA. The CDR3 has 13 amino acids. V was trimmed by 4 bases and J by 5 bases, leaving 12 bases between them. The CDR3 DNA reads TGCAGCGTTGGGAGCCAGTTCGATCAGCCCCAGCATTTT. It encodes CSVGSQFDQPQHF.

V and J are TRBV6-2 or TRBV6-3 and TRBJ2-1; TRBD2 agrees at 10 bases. Trimming cost V 5 bases and J 1 base; bases outside gene matches: 8. The germline CDR1 and CDR2 sequences are MNHEY and SVGEGT. This CDR3 spans 17 amino acids. DNA of the CDR3: TGTGCCAGCAGTAAATATAGCGGGGGGAGATCCTACAATGAGCAGTTCTTC. Protein product: CASSKYSGGRSYNEQFF.

The CDR3 region is CASSLGVESIKGVYNEQFF. The CDR3 DNA reads as TGTGCCAGCAGCTTAGGGGTCGAATCCATAAAGGGGGTCTACAATGAGCAGTTCTTC. J is TRBJ2-1 and V is TRBV7-9, with TRBD1 as a possible D gene (6 bases). The V end lost 1 base, the J end lost 3 bases, and 22 bases lay between the germline ends. Germline CDR1 and CDR2: SEHNR and FQNEAQ (reference sequence). CDR3 length: 19 amino acids.